This T cell receptor beta chain was observed in a study of response to subunit inactivated influenza vaccine (dated by TCRdb to 2017 to 2018). Notes on the research overall: Deep quantitative T cell receptor repertoire profiling was used in the study to track responses to a trivalent subunit inactivated influenza vaccine. Study-wide conclusions, independent of this receptor: It was suggested by the authors that each seasonal influenza vaccination may recruit only a limited number of new T cells.

From the germline V gene (reference sequence), CDR1 is LNHNV and CDR2 is YYDKDF. Relative to germline, V is missing 6 bases and J is missing 1 base, with 8 bases of the junction outside any gene match. Including the terminal cysteine and phenylalanine, the CDR3 comprises 15 residues. The retained sequence is limited to the CDR3, 45 bases, with the frame set at the first base. Comment on this clonotype: This receptor's antigen is unknown. No much larger clonotype is one base removed from it; base qualities were not supplied.

Library preparation employed RT-PCR. This sample was sequenced with an Illumina HiSeq 2500. TCRdb passed the public sequencing reads through fastp at Q25 and MiXCR, retaining productive beta sequences. Rows merge per CDR3 protein into single entries with the most common DNA and genes. This sample has about 780,000 distinct CDR3 sequences in its table, and 18% of those were observed once. The top ten hold roughly 10% of the sample. This receptor chain uses TRBV15 and TRBJ1-1, with 7 bases matching TRBD1. Sequencing was performed on PBMCs from blood, taken roughly 5 days after vaccination. The receptor comes from a man between 45 and 60 years old who received an inactivated influenza vaccine. Donor details come from another sample of the same person, matched by shared clones. The nucleotides are TGTGCCACCAGGTTGGGGGAGGGGGCGAACACTGAAGCTTTCTTT. Protein translation: CATRLGEGANTEAFF.